One TCR beta chain is described in this entry. Its antigen is not identified. This record comes from a study of OX40 agonist ivuxolimab in advanced cancers. The study's findings and limits: Clonal expansion among partial responders at 0.1-3.0 mg/kg ranked near the lowest. Fewer expanded clones were found on average in CD4+ than in CD8+ T cells.

Generated by immunoSEQ multiplex PCR, the TCRdb table keeps only in-frame clones and is missing some. This sample yields tens of thousands of clones, of which about 88% are seen a single time; under 20% belongs to the top ten. CDR1 and CDR2 (germline): SGHDN, FVKESK. This CDR3 has 11 amino acids. Trimming removed 4 bases from V and 0 bases from J, with 1 base in between. The sample here was CD4+ or CD8+ T cells sorted from blood, taken in a trial of the OX40 agonist ivuxolimab. The origin of this receptor is an adult with an advanced solid tumor such as melanoma, head and neck, liver or kidney cancer. This rearrangement joins TRBV14 to TRBJ2-7; no clear D gene. CDR3 coding DNA: TGTGCCAGCAGCCTCTCCTACGAGCAGTACTTC. This translates into CASSLSYEQYF.